Shown below are 23 T cell receptor beta chains from a single sample sequenced in a study of Ad26.COV2.S vaccination and SARS-CoV-2 variants. Clones were read by immunoSEQ multiplex PCR, and TCRdb kept only the in-frame ones, dropping some. The sample shows roughly 300,000 clones, around 89% of them seen only once. Treatment in this sample: some 20 received Ad26.COV2.S at low or high dose, single or two shots; about 5 received placebo; per-sample allocation not given. On day 63 after the first injection, vaccine and placebo recipients gave samples. Sequenced here: peripheral blood, sampled in a trial of Ad26.COV2.S vaccine versus placebo. These receptors all stem from a person aged 18-65 years who received the Ad26.COV2.S COVID-19 vaccine or a placebo.

The chain carries TRBV2 and TRBJ1-5; TRBD1 agrees at 7 bases. CDR3 length: 15 residues. Germline CDR1 reads SNHLY; CDR2 reads FYNNEI. The J segment lost 2 bases and the V segment lost 7 bases, leaving 8 bases of the junction unmatched. CDR3 residues: CASKVTGTGNQPQHF. CDR3 sequence (DNA): TGTGCCAGCAAAGTGACAGGGACGGGCAATCAGCCCCAGCATTTT.

The rearrangement joins TRBV3-1 (or the pseudogene TRBV3-2) to TRBJ2-7; 7 bases map to TRBD2. Germline V gene lookup returns CDR1 LGHDT and CDR2 YNNKEL (reference sequence). The CDR3 is made up of 16 amino acids. With 0 bases clipped from V and 0 bases from J, the junction kept 5 bases outside the gene matches. The CDR3 sequence is CASSQDLGGASYEQYF. The DNA for the CDR3 is TGTGCCAGCAGCCAAGATTTGGGAGGGGCCTCCTACGAGCAGTACTTC.

This clone showed up just a few times. Other DNA sequences from this sample encode an identical CDR3 as well. This rearrangement joins TRBV5-1 to TRBJ2-3; D unclear. Trimming pared 0 bases from V and 2 bases from J, leaving 10 bases between. Germline lookup yields CDR1 SGHRS and CDR2 YFSETQ. This CDR3 contains 15 residues. Here the CDR3 reads CASSLVRPNTDTQYF. The CDR3 DNA follows: TGCGCCAGCAGCTTGGTTCGTCCTAACACAGATACGCAGTATTTT.

This clone was counted between two and nine times. V gene TRBV28 combines with J gene TRBJ2-2; D remains ambiguous. The CDR3 covers 14 residues. The germline V gene has CDR1 MDHEN and CDR2 SYDVKM. The V and J ends lost 4 bases and 2 bases respectively, with 8 bases between them. The CDR3 is CASSSVKNTGELFF. The CDR3 nucleotides are TGTGCCAGCAGTTCCGTGAAAAACACCGGGGAGCTGTTTTTT. Together with reference TRBV28 and TRBJ2-2, the CDR3 gives the full variable domain: DVKVTQSSRYLVKRTGEKVFLECVQDMDHENMFWYRQDPGLGLRLIYFSYDVKMKEKGDIPEGYSVSREKKERFSLILESASTNQTSMYLCASSSVKNTGELFFGEGSRLTVL.

This clone was observed a single time. The chain employs TRBV2 and TRBJ1-2, with a tentative D call TRBD1 (5 bases). The CDR3 extends over 15 amino acids. Trimming removed 10 bases from V and 3 bases from J, with 21 bases in between. Germline-derived CDR1 and CDR2 are SNHLY and FYNNEI. The DNA of the CDR3 is TGTGCCATCGTCACCGGAGCCGGGACGGACTATGGCTACACCTTC. Protein product: CAIVTGAGTDYGYTF.

The gene calls are TRBV10-3 and TRBJ1-2; no reliable D call. V gave up 3 bases and J gave up 2 bases, with 10 bases separating them. This CDR3 region has 14 residues. Germline loops: CDR1 ENHRY, CDR2 SYGVKD. The CDR3 spells CAISEVWVNYGYTF. CDR3 bases: TGTGCCATCAGTGAAGTCTGGGTAAACTATGGCTACACCTTC.

This chain connects TRBV7-9 to TRBJ2-1, with a tentative D call TRBD2 (7 bases). V lost 1 base to trimming and J lost 10 bases, with 11 bases between them. The CDR3 runs to 13 residues. Per germline, CDR1 SEHNR and CDR2 FQNEAQ (reference sequence). The CDR3 sequence: CASSLVGGQEQFF. For the CDR3, the DNA is TGTGCCAGCAGCTTAGTGGGGGGGCAAGAGCAGTTCTTC.

This sequence joins TRBV14 and TRBJ2-5; TRBD1 might be the D (6 bases). The germline V gene encodes CDR1 SGHDN and CDR2 FVKESK. The CDR3 has 16 amino acids. The V end lost 0 bases, the J end lost 3 bases, and 14 bases lay between the germline ends. CDR3 nucleotide sequence: TGTGCCAGCAGCCAAGATAGTGGGGGCAGGGAAGAGACCCAGTACTTC. The encoded protein is CASSQDSGGREETQYF.

The chain employs TRBV5-1 and TRBJ2-1; possibly TRBD2 for D (5 bases). In germline, CDR1 is SGHRS, CDR2 YFSETQ. The CDR3 has 14 amino acids. Trimming pared 0 bases from V and 6 bases from J, leaving 10 bases between. CDR3 nucleotides: TGCGCCAGCAGCTTGGGGCGGGCGGGCAATGAGCAGTTCTTC. Residues: CASSLGRAGNEQFF.

This chain joins TRBV20-1 and TRBJ2-7, with D perhaps TRBD1 or TRBD2 (5 bases each). CDR1 is DFQATT, CDR2 SNEGSKA, per germline (reference sequence). V was trimmed by 3 bases and J by 3 bases, leaving 12 bases between them. The CDR3 has 13 amino acids. This CDR3 reads CSASGWGNYEQYF. CDR3 DNA: TGCAGTGCTAGTGGGTGGGGGAACTACGAGCAGTACTTC.

In its sample, this clone was seen once. The V gene is TRBV30, the J gene TRBJ2-6; D gene ambiguous. CDR1 is GTSNPN, CDR2 SVGIG, per germline (reference sequence). The CDR3 is 14 residues long. The germline V and J ends were trimmed by 1 base and 4 bases, with 8 bases remaining between them. The CDR3 DNA follows: TGTGCCTGGAGTGAGGGAAACGGGGCCAACGTCCTGACTTTC. Amino acids: CAWSEGNGANVLTF.

The gene calls are TRBV4-1 and TRBJ1-4; D unresolved. The CDR3 spans 13 residues. Looked up from germline, CDR1 is MGHRA and CDR2 is YSYEKL. Trimming took 2 bases from V and 2 from J, leaving 3 bases between them. The CDR3 coding sequence is TGCGCCAGCAGCCAAATGACTAATGAAAAACTGTTTTTT. It yields the protein CASSQMTNEKLFF.

The chain has TRBV7-2 and TRBJ2-3, with TRBD2 as a possible D gene (5 bases). V was clipped by 5 bases and J by 0 bases, with 15 bases between them. Germline CDR1 reads SGHTA; CDR2 reads FQGNSA. The CDR3 consists of 16 residues. The CDR3 sequence: CASSPGWRTSTDTQYF. CDR3 nucleotide sequence: TGTGCCAGCAGCCCGGGTTGGCGGACTAGCACAGATACGCAGTATTTT.

The genes are TRBV7-9 and TRBJ2-7, with 11 bases lining up with TRBD2. Unmatched junction bases numbered 12, after V lost 4 bases and J lost 1 base. Germline lookup yields CDR1 SEHNR and CDR2 FQNEAQ (reference sequence). The CDR3 length is 18 residues. CDR3 nucleotides: TGTGCCAGCAGCTCCCCCGGCCAACTAGCGGGGGTTTCCTACGAGCAGTACTTC. Translation: CASSSPGQLAGVSYEQYF.

The genes are TRBV18 and TRBJ2-1; possible D gene TRBD1, 6 bases. V lost 3 bases to trimming and J lost 3 bases, with 18 bases between them. Germline V gene data show CDR1 as KGHSH and CDR2 as LQKENI. The CDR3 sequence is 17 residues long. CDR3 loop: CASSPAAEGHIYNEQFF. The CDR3 coding sequence is TGTGCCAGCTCACCCGCAGCTGAGGGACATATCTACAATGAGCAGTTCTTC.

The rearrangement joins TRBV9 to TRBJ1-1; TRBD1 aligns across 8 bases. The CDR3 is made up of 15 amino acids. V shed 4 bases and J 7 bases; nucleotides not matched to a gene: 12. In germline, CDR1 is SGDLS, CDR2 YYNGEE. CDR3 sequence (DNA): TGTGCCAGCAGCTCCCCGGACAGGGAGGACGGTGAAGCTTTCTTT. Residues: CASSSPDREDGEAFF. The whole variable domain, remainder taken from reference TRBV9 and TRBJ1-1, is DSGVTQTPKHLITATGQRVTLRCSPRSGDLSVYWYQQSLDQGLQFLIQYYNGEERAKGNILERFSAQQFPDLHSELNLSSLELGDSALYFCASSSPDREDGEAFFGQGTRLTVV.

V is TRBV6-1 and J is TRBJ1-6; 7 bases are a match to TRBD1. V dropped 2 bases and J dropped 4; count of bases not matched to a gene: 5. This CDR3 is built from 16 residues. Germline-derived CDR1 and CDR2 are MNHNS and SASEGT. The CDR3 region has the DNA TGTGCCAGCAGTGAAAGGGACAGTCGGTATAATTCACCCCTCCACTTT. This codes for CASSERDSRYNSPLHF.

This chain links TRBV3-1 (or the pseudogene TRBV3-2) with TRBJ2-7, with D unresolved. The CDR3 is made up of 14 amino acids. Germline CDR1 reads LGHDT; CDR2 reads YNNKEL (reference sequence). V lost 0 bases, J lost 5 bases, and 11 bases lay in between. The CDR3 sequence: CASSQDSAFHEQYF. The DNA for the CDR3 is TGTGCCAGCAGCCAAGATAGTGCTTTCCACGAGCAGTACTTC.

The chain carries TRBV5-1 and TRBJ2-6; TRBD1 aligns across 9 bases. The CDR3 loop spans 18 amino acids. V shed 4 bases, J shed 1 base, and the junction held 9 bases outside the gene matches. The germline gives CDR1 SGHRS, CDR2 YFSETQ. The CDR3 protein is CASSTGTGLRSGANVLTF. CDR3 nucleotides: TGCGCCAGCAGCACCGGGACAGGGTTAAGATCTGGGGCCAACGTCCTGACTTTC.

This chain connects TRBV7-9 to TRBJ1-2; D not certain. The V and J ends lost 1 base and 1 base respectively, with 7 bases between them. From germline, CDR1 is SEHNR and CDR2 FQNEAQ (reference sequence). The CDR3 has 14 amino acids. CDR3 loop: CASSLGVSNYGYTF. Written as DNA, the CDR3 is TGTGCCAGCAGCTTAGGGGTCAGTAACTATGGCTACACCTTC.

J is TRBJ1-5 and V is TRBV19; the match to TRBD1 covers 7 bases. Germline CDR1 LNHDA, CDR2 SQIVND (reference sequence). Trimming at V came to 5 bases and at J to 1 base, leaving 8 bases not matched to a gene. The CDR3 has 16 residues. The CDR3 region has the DNA TGTGCCAGTAGTCTACCGACAGGGATAAGCAATCAGCCCCAGCATTTT. Translation: CASSLPTGISNQPQHF.

V gene TRBV19 combines with J gene TRBJ1-6; no firm D call. CDR3 size: 14 residues. The germline V and J ends were trimmed by 6 bases and 0 bases, with 6 bases remaining between them. The germline gives CDR1 LNHDA, CDR2 SQIVND (reference sequence). CDR3 loop: CASRHSSYNSPLHF. The CDR3 DNA reads TGTGCCAGTAGACACAGCTCCTATAATTCACCCCTCCACTTT.

The chain is built from TRBV10-1 and TRBJ2-3; D is tentatively TRBD1 or TRBD2 (5 bases each). Germline V gene lookup returns CDR1 WNHNN and CDR2 SYGVQD (reference sequence). V was pared by 0 bases and J by 4 bases, with 14 bases between. The CDR3 length is 16 residues. The CDR3, as DNA: TGCGCCAGCAGTGAGTCGACCGAGAGGGGCGCAGATACGCAGTATTTT. It yields the protein CASSESTERGADTQYF.